This TCR beta chain was profiled in a study of cytomegalovirus exposure and HLA in healthy donors. In the PCR, 60 Vbeta and 13 Jbeta primers were used. Sequencing used immunoSEQ multiplex PCR; TCRdb keeps in-frame clones, though not all of them. The sample records over 200,000 clones, around 89% being singletons. The CDR3 runs to 15 residues. V lost 4 bases and J lost 5, with 14 bases in between. The germline V gene encodes CDR1 SEHNR and CDR2 FQNEAQ (reference sequence). Study results and limitations: Overall, roughly 150 TCR beta chains were annotated as cytomegalovirus-associated. It was only CMV serostatus that was available as immune exposure information. Per a prior analysis, the majority of TCR beta V segments were productive roughly 90% or roughly 30% of the time.

Every donor was a healthy person donating bone marrow. This clone occurred once. Its cognate antigen is unknown. This TCR derives from a woman younger than 30 in good health and CMV-seronegative. The specimen was PBMCs. This rearrangement joins TRBV7-9 to TRBJ2-2, with a possible D match to TRBD1 (7 bases). The CDR3 spells CASSYRGGGTGELFF. The CDR3, as DNA: TGTGCCAGCAGCTACAGGGGAGGAGGGACCGGGGAGCTGTTTTTT.